This T cell receptor (beta chain) was sequenced for a study of long-term antiretroviral therapy in people with HIV. Study-level information: In the earliest collections, sampling predates the 2015 immediate-ART recommendation by about a decade.

Running of the v3.0 immunoSEQ assay took place at survey level. Sequencing was performed with immunoSEQ multiplex PCR; in TCRdb, only in-frame clones are kept and a portion is missing. The sample has 35,000 to 45,000 clones, 94% seen once; the top ten hold roughly 3.9%. With 7 bases removed from V and 12 bases from J, the gap between germline ends came to 18 bases. CDR3 length: 12 residues. Germline CDR1 and CDR2: MNHNY and SVGAGI (reference sequence). This TCR was recovered from a woman in her forties or fifties with HIV. The sequencing used unsorted PBMCs, collected 4.1 years after starting antiretroviral therapy. The chain recombines TRBV6-6 with TRBJ2-5; D possibly corresponds to TRBD2 (6 bases). The CDR3 DNA is TGTGCCAGCAAAGAAGCCCAGGAGGGGAAGTACTTC. Protein sequence: CASKEAQEGKYF.